Each of the 2 T cell receptor beta chains below was sequenced from the same sample in a study of cytomegalovirus exposure and HLA in healthy donors. The data were produced by immunoSEQ multiplex PCR, yet TCRdb's version contains in-frame clones alone and is incomplete. The table shows hundreds of thousands of clones, with roughly 90% occurring only once. Specimen: PBMCs. These TCRs come from a woman younger than 35 in good health and CMV-seronegative.

V gene TRBV2 combines with J gene TRBJ1-1, with a tentative D call TRBD1 (6 bases). The CDR3 sequence is 14 residues long. V was shortened by 0 bases and J by 11 bases, with 16 bases between the two germline ends. Per germline, CDR1 SNHLY and CDR2 FYNNEI. CDR3 in amino acids: CASSEALRGQIAFF. The DNA for the CDR3 is TGTGCCAGCAGTGAAGCGCTTCGGGGACAAATCGCTTTCTTT.

The chain uses TRBV4-1 and TRBJ2-1, with D perhaps TRBD2 (7 bases). The CDR3 has 16 amino acids. CDR1 is MGHRA and CDR2 is YSYEKL in the germline V gene. Between the trimmed V and J ends, which lost 0 bases and 4 bases, there was a span of 13 bases. The CDR3 sequence: CASSQDEGGLYNEQFF. CDR3 in DNA: TGCGCCAGCAGCCAAGATGAGGGGGGGCTATACAATGAGCAGTTCTTC.